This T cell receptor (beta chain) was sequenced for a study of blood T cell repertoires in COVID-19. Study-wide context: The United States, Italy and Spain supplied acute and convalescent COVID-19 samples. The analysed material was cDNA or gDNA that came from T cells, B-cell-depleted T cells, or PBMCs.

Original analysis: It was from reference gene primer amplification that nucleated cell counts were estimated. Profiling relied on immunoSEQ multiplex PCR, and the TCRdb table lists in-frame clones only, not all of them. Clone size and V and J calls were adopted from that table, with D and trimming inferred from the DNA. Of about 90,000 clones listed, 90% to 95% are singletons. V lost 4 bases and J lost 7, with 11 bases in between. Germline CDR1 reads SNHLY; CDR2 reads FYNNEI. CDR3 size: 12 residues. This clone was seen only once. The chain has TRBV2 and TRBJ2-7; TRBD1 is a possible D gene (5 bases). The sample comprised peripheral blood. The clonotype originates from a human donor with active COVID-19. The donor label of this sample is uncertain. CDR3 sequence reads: CASSVPPGEQYF. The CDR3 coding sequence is TGTGCCAGCAGTGTGCCCCCAGGGGAGCAGTACTTC.